The rows below give T cell receptor beta chains drawn from one sample of a study of blood T cell repertoires in COVID-19. Data came from immunoSEQ multiplex PCR; TCRdb stores just in-frame clones and leaves some out. Of roughly 230,000 clones in the sample, more than 80% were seen once. Sequencing input: peripheral blood. The receptors originated from a human donor in a cohort sampled during active COVID-19. Both conserved end residues are part of each CDR3. Each record gives: V gene, CDR3 protein.

>TRBV24-1
CATSDFRDSYNEQFF
>TRBV6-6
CASSPYTSGLAGGARSTDTQYF
>TRBV11-2
CASSLEVGLGYNEQFF
>TRBV5-4
CASSFTTGLLSGNTIYF
>TRBV6-5
CASRPTGVQETQYF
>TRBV21-1
CASSTPARQGNTEAFF
>TRBV18
CASSLKQGQSYEQYF
>TRBV7-9
CASSWVTGNYEQYF
>TRBV19
CASMERGRNTQYF
>TRBV5-4
CASSSGRGLAKNIQYF
>TRBV6-5
CASTHRQGNTGELFF
>TRBV19
CASKALTTGRGGDGYTF
>TRBV5-1
CASSTTGTGRSPLHF
>TRBV11-3
CASSLQFSYEQYF
>TRBV11-2
CASSPRDRSYEQYF
>TRBV21-1
CASSNYRGLNWSTDTQYF
>TRBV11-2
CASSLGTGGFGDEQFF
>TRBV2
CASSETSAYNEQFF
>TRBV19
CASSIPGIQETQYF
>TRBV14
CASSQLGGQGVRGYTF
>TRBV6-9
CASSGHHQRINQPQHF
>TRBV10-3
CAISESSGTSGSPYEQYF
>TRBV2
CASSRQSSTNEKLFF
>TRBV6-2/TRBV6-3
CASSQQSGRYEQYF
>TRBV7-2
CASRSGTGANTIYF
>TRBV4-1
CASSRLGSGNTIYF
>TRBV6-5
CASFPRRGPLSPLHF
>TRBV5-4
CASKLGPGGTATNEKLFF
>TRBV27
CASRPAGQGVTDTQYF
>TRBV6-6
CASSYGGGGDEQYF
>TRBV5-1
CASSFRGDSDTQYF
>TRBV10-3
CAIMGGSSTDTQYF
>TRBV5-6
CASSAQGPNTEAFF
>TRBV27
CASSLSLAGLVEQFF
>TRBV24-1
CATSEQNTGELFF
>TRBV5-5
CASSLATYNEQFF
>TRBV2
CASRLAEGTYEQYF
>TRBV2
CASIWSQGGTEAFF
>TRBV5-6
CASSTWGLGETQYF
>TRBV7-9
CASLQNRVSGQFSGELFF
>TRBV11-2
CAGREYTEAFF
>TRBV2
CASSVVRLPTGELFF
>TRBV6-6
CAISGTPGQGIPLHF
>TRBV12-3/TRBV12-4
CASSLTVGETQYF
>TRBV4-1
CASSQDHGSGNTIYF
>TRBV29-1
CSGQTARATGELFF
>TRBV29-1
CSVTTFGQGEKLFF
>TRBV7-2
CASSSYPGVEQYF
>TRBV5-1
CASSLQSMRDEKLFF